The table lists the clone carrying this T cell receptor beta chain with a few counts. The antigen is not known. The junction shows a germline mismatch at one end, possibly a read error. The sample belongs to a study of CD8 T cells in ankylosing spondylitis. Study-level points and caveats: Among TCR beta sequences, a motif of under ten highly homologous variants appeared characteristic of ankylosing spondylitis blood.

One entry per CDR3 protein results from TCRdb running MiXCR on the 5' RACE reads. Altogether more than 600,000 distinct CDR3 sequences are present, under 20% being singletons, with the ten largest covering 15% to 20%. CDR3 length: 13 residues. From germline, CDR1 is PRHDT and CDR2 FYEKMQ (reference sequence). Sequencing used blood, either unsorted or a sorted T cell fraction (not recorded which). This clonotype was sampled from a male donor with ankylosing spondylitis. V and J are TRBV13 and TRBJ2-7; D remains unclear. This chain's CDR3 is CASSLAVSFEQYF. As DNA, the CDR3 is TGTGCCAGCAGCTTGGCGGTCTCCTTCGAGCAGTACTTC.